This T cell receptor (beta chain) was sequenced during a study of monozygotic twins with inflammatory bowel disease. General study points: No difference in repertoire similarity was seen between concordant and discordant twins, possibly because power was limited. Researchers were unable to tell different T cell subtypes apart.

Researchers used about 3,400 ng of total RNA for each TCR library. For each CDR3 protein, TCRdb gives one entry from its re-call of the 5' RACE reads, without DNA. The listing records approximately 150,000 distinct CDR3 sequences. The CDR3 runs to 15 residues. Germline V gives CDR1 SGHRS, CDR2 YFSETQ. With respect to this clonotype: Antigen: not known.

This TCR derives from a human donor with ulcerative colitis or Crohn's disease, or a healthy co-twin of an affected twin (not recorded which). What was sequenced was blood. The chain employs TRBV5-1 and TRBJ1-5; TCRdb designates TRBD1, a call that cannot be tested without DNA. The CDR3 loop is CASSEGTGRNQPQHF.